This entry describes one T cell receptor (beta chain). This clonotype was seen at least ten times. Its antigen remains unidentified. Within one base of it there is no much larger clone, and no base qualities were kept. The sample belongs to a study of T cells in Graves' hyperthyroidism and ophthalmopathy (dated by TCRdb to between 2019 and 2020). Background for the entire study: Peripheral blood was collected at initial diagnosis, before any treatment. TCR V-J signatures able to tell the groups apart were searched for in a discovery cohort of 100 or so patients, of whom over 40 had Graves' ophthalmopathy and roughly 59 had stable Graves' hyperthyroidism. Prospective prediction of ophthalmopathy was tested in an independent validation cohort consisting of some 20 hyperthyroidism patients and approximately 16 patients who later progressed to ophthalmopathy. For training and testing, the 80 to 100 patients in the discovery cohort were randomly divided in a 7:3 ratio. In addition, the study compared T-cell repertoires in thyroid tissue and in blood from five to seven Graves' hyperthyroidism patients. After sampling, hyperthyroidism patients received methimazole starting at 30 mg daily, and ophthalmopathy patients received high-dose intravenous methylprednisolone. TCR Vbeta CDR3 sequencing of 135 peripheral blood samples (roughly 41 ophthalmopathy, approximately 80 hyperthyroidism and approximately 17 progressor patients) is reported in the paper.

Ophthalmopathy patients had moderately to severely active disease, Clinical Activity Score of at least 3, NOSPECS grade of at least 4, and duration under 3 months. Any patient with an uncontrolled infection, another autoimmune disease, pregnancy or lactation was excluded. Diagnoses were based on clinical symptoms, serum thyroxine and TRAb, thyroid ultrasound and orbital computed tomography. Ficoll-Paque density gradient centrifugation was used to isolate PBMCs from 9.5 to 10 ml of fresh peripheral blood. Trizol reagent was used to extract total RNA, and RNA quality was then checked on an Agilent 2100 Bioanalyzer. According to the germline V gene (reference sequence), CDR1 reads SEHNR and CDR2 reads FQNEAQ. The V end gives up 3 bases and the J end 1 base, leaving 4 bases in the junction not matched to a gene. Reading from cysteine to phenylalanine, the CDR3 counts 15 amino acids. The only DNA kept is the CDR3, 45 bases in frame from the first base.

The study at large found these results: In cross-validation, a model built on a 13 V-J signature told ophthalmopathy apart from stable hyperthyroidism with about 90% sensitivity and around 84% specificity, and in testing the same model reached 80%/75%. No statistical method was used to fix the sample size in advance, and group allocation was not hidden from the investigators. Most expanded thyroid clonotypes (frequency above 0.001) were also detected in blood, a finding suggesting that blood repertoires may reflect thyroid immune responses. In validation, the model predicted progression to ophthalmopathy with approximately 71% sensitivity and roughly 75% specificity, a median of about 6 months before onset.

The TCR beta CDR3 regions were amplified from the RNA transcripts. A first-round RT-PCR of the TCR CDR3 used the HTBI primer set with the Qiagen OneStep RT-PCR kit. The libraries were constructed in a second round of multiplex PCR and then size-selected and purified. Paired-end sequencing of the libraries was performed with 100 bp reads on an Illumina HiSeq2000. As for the original processing: Raw data were processed with SOAPnuke, discarding reads with adapters, uncalled bases, mean Phred below 15, or no exact constant-primer or identifier match. High-quality paired reads were merged with COPE v1.2.5, and unique nucleotide sequences were defined as clonotypes. MiTCR v1.1 was used to align the clonotypes against IMGT TRBV, TRBD and TRBJ reference segments. Analysis was restricted to V-J combinations with a frequency above 0.0001, which covered over 98% of repertoires. A TCS score was defined as the ratio of F50 (clonal expansion) to E x V (chaos), with BLOSUM62-based TCRdist applied between CDR3 peptides within each V-J. Welch's t-statistics and random forest reduced around 510 V-J features to 10 to 15, which were used in a naive Bayes classifier (R e1071). Thyroid-blood repertoire similarity was quantified with the Morisita-Horn index. The public reads were run again by TCRdb, first through fastp at Q25 and then through MiXCR, and only productive beta chains were kept. Each CDR3 protein appears once, grouped with its most common genes and DNA. The V and J calls and clone size are TCRdb's, not the authors'. The sample table records about 610,000 distinct CDR3 sequences; roughly 15% of these occur just once. The ten largest clonotypes hold about 3.9% of the sample.

This clonotype was obtained from a woman between 40 and 50 years old with Graves' ophthalmopathy. The rearrangement joined TRBV7-9 to TRBJ1-1; 8 middle bases align to TRBD1. Sequences were obtained from blood. The DNA is TGTGCCAGCAGCTTTACCGGGACAGGGAACACTGAAGCTTTCTTT. The translation is CASSFTGTGNTEAFF.